A single T cell receptor (beta chain) is shown here with its context. The sample originates from a study of T-cell reconstitution after alpha-beta-depleted transplantation in children. TCRbeta library construction was performed incorporating unique molecular identifiers. Each CDR3 protein gets one entry after TCRdb re-called the PCR reads with MiXCR. The sample includes a few hundred thousand distinct CDR3 sequences, about 9.3% of them seen just once. CDR3 size: 15 residues. The germline V gene encodes CDR1 MNHEY and CDR2 SVGEGT. V gave up 5 bases and J gave up 0 bases, with 10 bases separating them. This chain connects TRBV6-2 or TRBV6-3 to TRBJ2-2, with D hard to call. The sequence was collected from a human donor who donated a stem cell graft to a child with acute lymphoblastic leukemia. The sample in question was PBMCs from the stem cell graft donor, obtained from the stem cell graft. CDR3 residues: CASSEPGSNTGELFF. The CDR3, as DNA: TGTGCCAGCAGTGAGCCTGGCTCGAACACCGGGGAGCTGTTTTTT.